In its sample, the clone carrying this T cell receptor beta chain was seen a few times. The antigen is undetermined. This CDR3 is 19 amino acids long. V was cut by 3 bases and J by 2 bases, with 23 bases left in between. Germline V gives CDR1 SEHNR, CDR2 FQNEAQ (reference sequence). The data stem from a study of CD8+ T cells in alopecia areata. General study results and limits: Patients shared TCRs less clearly than mice did, possibly for HLA-related reasons. The study found higher clonality in lesional than normal scalp, especially in alopecia totalis/universalis.

Samples from alopecia areata patients were lesional scalp punch biopsies and peripheral blood. Using a FACSAria, the CD4+ and CD8+ T cells were sorted from the PBMCs. Reverse transcribed after extraction, RNA yielded cDNA as the sequencing template. The assay was immunoSEQ multiplex PCR, and TCRdb's table has in-frame clones only and misses some. The profile shows under 30,000 clones, approximately 52% of them singletons. This chain links TRBV7-9 with TRBJ2-1; D may be TRBD2 (5 bases). The sequence derives from a human donor with alopecia areata. The sequencing sample was made of NKG2D-high CD8+ T cells sorted from blood. As DNA, the CDR3 is TGTGCCAGCAGCTTTAGGACGGGCCCCGGACTCTTAGCCTACAATGAGCAGTTCTTC. Amino acid sequence: CASSFRTGPGLLAYNEQFF.